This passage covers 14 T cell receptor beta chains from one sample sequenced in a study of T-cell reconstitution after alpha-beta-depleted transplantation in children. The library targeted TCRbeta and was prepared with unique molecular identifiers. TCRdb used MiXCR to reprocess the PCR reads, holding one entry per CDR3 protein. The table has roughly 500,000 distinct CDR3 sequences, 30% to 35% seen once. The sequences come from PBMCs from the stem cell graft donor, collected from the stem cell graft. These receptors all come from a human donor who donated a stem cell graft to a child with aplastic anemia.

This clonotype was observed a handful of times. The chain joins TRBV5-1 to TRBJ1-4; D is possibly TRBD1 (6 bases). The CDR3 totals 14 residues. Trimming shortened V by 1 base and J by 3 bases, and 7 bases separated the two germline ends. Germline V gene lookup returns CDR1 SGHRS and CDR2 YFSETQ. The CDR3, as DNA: TGCGCCAGCAGCTTGAGGACAGCTAATGAAAAACTGTTTTTT. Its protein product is CASSLRTANEKLFF. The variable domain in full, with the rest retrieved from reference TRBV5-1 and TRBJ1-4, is KAGVTQTPRYLIKTRGQQVTLSCSPISGHRSVSWYQQTPGQGLQFLFEYFSETQRNKGNFPGRFSGRQFSNSRSEMNVSTLELGDSALYLCASSLRTANEKLFFGSGTQLSVL.

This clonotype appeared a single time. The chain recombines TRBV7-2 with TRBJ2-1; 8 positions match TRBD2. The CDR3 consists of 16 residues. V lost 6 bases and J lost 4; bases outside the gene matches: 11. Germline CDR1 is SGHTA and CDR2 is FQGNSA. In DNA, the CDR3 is TGTGCCAGCAGTACTAGCGGAACTACCGGATACAATGAGCAGTTCTTC. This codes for CASSTSGTTGYNEQFF.

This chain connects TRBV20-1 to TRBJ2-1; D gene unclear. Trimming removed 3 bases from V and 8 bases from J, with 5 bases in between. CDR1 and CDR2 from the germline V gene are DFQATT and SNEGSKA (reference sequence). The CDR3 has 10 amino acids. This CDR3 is CSARLDEQFF. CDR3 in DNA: TGCAGTGCTAGGCTAGATGAGCAGTTCTTC.

CDR3: CSVEDQGRAGTGELFF. The DNA of the CDR3 is TGCAGCGTTGAAGATCAGGGCCGCGCGGGGACCGGGGAGCTGTTTTTT. The chain links TRBV29-1 to TRBJ2-2, with TRBD2 as a possible D gene (6 bases). The germline gives CDR1 SQVTM, CDR2 ANQGSEA. This CDR3 has 16 amino acids. V dropped 0 bases and J dropped 5 bases, with 16 bases sitting between them.

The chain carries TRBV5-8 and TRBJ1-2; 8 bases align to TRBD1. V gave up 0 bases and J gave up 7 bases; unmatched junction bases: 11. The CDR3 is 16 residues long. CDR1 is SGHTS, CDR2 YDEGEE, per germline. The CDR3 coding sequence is TGTGCCAGCAGCTTGGTGGAGGACAGGGCTACAGGTGGCTACACCTTC. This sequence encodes CASSLVEDRATGGYTF.

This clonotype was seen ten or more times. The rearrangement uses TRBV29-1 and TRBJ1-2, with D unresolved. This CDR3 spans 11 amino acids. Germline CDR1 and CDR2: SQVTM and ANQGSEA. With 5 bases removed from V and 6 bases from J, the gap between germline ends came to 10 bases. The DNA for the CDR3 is TGCAGCGTTCTTGACGCTAATGGCTACACCTTC. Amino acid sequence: CSVLDANGYTF.

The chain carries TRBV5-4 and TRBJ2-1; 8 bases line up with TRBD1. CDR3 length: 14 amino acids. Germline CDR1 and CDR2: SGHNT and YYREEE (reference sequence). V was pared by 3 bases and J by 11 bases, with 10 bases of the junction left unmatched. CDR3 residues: CASSSDRVGRKQFF. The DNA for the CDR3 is TGTGCCAGCAGCTCGGACAGGGTAGGACGTAAGCAGTTCTTC.

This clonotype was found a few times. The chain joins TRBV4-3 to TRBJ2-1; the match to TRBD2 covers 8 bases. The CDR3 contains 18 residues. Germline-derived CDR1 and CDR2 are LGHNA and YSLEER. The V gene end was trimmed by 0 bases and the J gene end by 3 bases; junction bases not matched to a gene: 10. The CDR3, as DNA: TGCGCCAGCAGCCAAGACATACTTACTAGCGGATACTACAATGAGCAGTTCTTC. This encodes CASSQDILTSGYYNEQFF.

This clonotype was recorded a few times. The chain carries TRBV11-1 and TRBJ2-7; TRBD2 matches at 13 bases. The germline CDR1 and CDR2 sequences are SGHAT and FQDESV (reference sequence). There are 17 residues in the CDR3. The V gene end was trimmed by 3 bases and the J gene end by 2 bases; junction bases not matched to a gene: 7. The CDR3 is CASSLGTSGASTYEQYV. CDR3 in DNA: TGTGCCAGCAGCTTGGGGACTAGCGGGGCCTCTACCTACGAGCAGTACGTC.

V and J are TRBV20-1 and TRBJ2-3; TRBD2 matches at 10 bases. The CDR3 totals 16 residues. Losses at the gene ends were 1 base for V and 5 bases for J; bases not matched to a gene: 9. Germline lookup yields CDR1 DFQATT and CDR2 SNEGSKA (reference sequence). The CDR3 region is CSARGPSGRGKDTQYF. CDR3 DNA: TGCAGTGCTAGAGGCCCTAGCGGGAGAGGTAAAGATACGCAGTATTTT.

The CDR3 coding sequence is TGTGCCAGCTCTCATGACAGGGGGTCATCGAATGAGCAGTTCTTC. The encoded protein is CASSHDRGSSNEQFF. V gene TRBV18 combines with J gene TRBJ2-1; 9 bases are shared with TRBD1. The CDR3 is 15 amino acids. CDR1 is KGHSH and CDR2 is LQKENI in the germline V gene. Unmatched junction bases numbered 10, after V lost 6 bases and J lost 7 bases.

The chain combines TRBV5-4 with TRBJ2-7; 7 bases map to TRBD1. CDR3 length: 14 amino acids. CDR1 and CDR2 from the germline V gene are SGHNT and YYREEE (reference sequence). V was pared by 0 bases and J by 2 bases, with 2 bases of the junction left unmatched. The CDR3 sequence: CASSLVDRAYEQYF. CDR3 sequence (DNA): TGTGCCAGCAGCTTGGTAGACAGGGCCTACGAGCAGTACTTC.

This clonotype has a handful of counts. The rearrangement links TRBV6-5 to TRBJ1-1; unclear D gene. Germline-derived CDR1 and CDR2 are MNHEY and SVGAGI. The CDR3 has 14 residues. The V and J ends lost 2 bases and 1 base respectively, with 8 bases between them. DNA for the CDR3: TGTGCCAGCAGTTACAACCGGGGGAACACTGAAGCTTTCTTT. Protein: CASSYNRGNTEAFF.

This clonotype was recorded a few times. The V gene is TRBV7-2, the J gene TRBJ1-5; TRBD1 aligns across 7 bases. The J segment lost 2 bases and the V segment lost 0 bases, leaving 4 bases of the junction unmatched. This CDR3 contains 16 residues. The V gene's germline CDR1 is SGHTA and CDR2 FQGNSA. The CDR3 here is CASSLAGGGRNQPQHF. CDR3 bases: TGTGCCAGCAGCTTAGCAGGGGGCGGGCGCAATCAGCCCCAGCATTTT. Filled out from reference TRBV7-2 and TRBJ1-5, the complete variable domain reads GAGVSQSPSNKVTEKGKDVELRCDPISGHTALYWYRQSLGQGLEFLIYFQGNSAPDKSGLPSDRFSAERTGGSVSTLTIQRTQQEDSAVYLCASSLAGGGRNQPQHFGDGTRLSIL.